This T cell receptor (beta chain) is drawn from a study of identical twins. CDR1 is SGHRS, CDR2 YFSETQ, per germline. This CDR3 is built from 18 residues. Trimming at V came to 4 bases and at J to 7 bases, leaving 18 bases not matched to a gene. TCRdb itself ran the 5' RACE reads through MiXCR, one entry per CDR3 protein. The repertoire holds under 900,000 distinct CDR3 sequences, with roughly 18% as singletons. The data were also submitted as part of a second study, on T cells expressing NK-cell markers. That source adds: Among eight sequenced donors, seven carried HCMV seropositivity while one was seronegative.

Sequenced material: PBMCs. J is TRBJ2-1 and V is TRBV5-1, with 9 bases matching TRBD2. This clonotype was sampled from a woman between 18 and 29 years old in good health. The CDR3 loop is CASSRTSFIAGEGNEQFF. The CDR3 DNA is TGCGCCAGCAGCAGGACAAGTTTCATAGCGGGAGAGGGGAATGAGCAGTTCTTC.